Presented here are 8 T cell receptor beta chains from one specimen sequenced in a study of T cells in Graves' hyperthyroidism and ophthalmopathy. Amplification yielded TCR beta CDR3 regions, with RNA transcripts as the source. HTBI primers were employed in a first-round RT-PCR of the TCR CDR3. TCRdb redid the calling of the multiplex PCR reads with MiXCR, one entry per CDR3 protein. Of 490,000 or so distinct CDR3 sequences in the sample, about 16% were seen once. The sequencing sample was made of blood. The origin of the receptors is a woman aged 25 to 39 with Graves' ophthalmopathy.

This clonotype came up many times. This chain uses TRBV20-1 with TRBJ1-2; D perhaps matches TRBD1 (5 bases). V lost 6 bases and J lost 0, with 8 bases in between. This CDR3 spans 12 amino acids. The germline V gene encodes CDR1 DFQATT and CDR2 SNEGSKA (reference sequence). The CDR3 loop is CSAGTANYGYTF. The DNA of the CDR3 is TGCAGTGCCGGGACGGCTAACTATGGCTACACCTTC.

This clonotype was counted many times. V and J are TRBV30 and TRBJ1-1; D gene unclear. V was shortened by 3 bases and J by 2 bases, with 16 bases between the two germline ends. The CDR3 has 15 amino acids. Germline V CDR1 and CDR2: GTSNPN, SVGIG (reference sequence). CDR3 in amino acids: CAWSPGPILNTEAFF. CDR3 DNA: TGTGCCTGGAGCCCCGGGCCAATCTTAAACACTGAAGCTTTCTTT.

The chain carries TRBV25-1 and TRBJ2-7, with TRBD1 identical over 9 bases. The CDR3 is made up of 17 amino acids. Germline V lookup: CDR1 MGHDK, CDR2 SYGVNS. Trimming at V came to 2 bases and at J to 2 bases, leaving 10 bases not matched to a gene. The CDR3 here is CASSEGRVRTGAYEQYF. The DNA for the CDR3 is TGTGCCAGCAGTGAAGGGAGGGTAAGGACAGGGGCCTACGAGCAGTACTTC.

This clonotype was counted at least ten times. This chain's CDR3 is CASSSRDTNYEQYF. CDR3 nucleotide sequence: TGTGCCAGCAGTTCCCGGGACACTAATTACGAGCAGTACTTC. This chain joins TRBV28 and TRBJ2-7; D is possibly TRBD1 (6 bases). There are 14 residues in the CDR3. Germline loops: CDR1 MDHEN, CDR2 SYDVKM. Trimming removed 4 bases at V and 4 bases at J, with 14 bases between.

This clonotype came up a few times. The V gene is TRBV7-9, the J gene TRBJ1-4; weak D call: TRBD1 (5 bases). CDR3 length equals 16 residues. V lost 3 bases and J lost 0, with 11 bases in between. Germline CDR1 reads SEHNR; CDR2 reads FQNEAQ (reference sequence). Here the CDR3 reads CASSFAGRATNEKLFF. CDR3 coding DNA: TGTGCCAGCAGCTTCGCAGGGCGAGCAACTAATGAAAAACTGTTTTTT.

V usage is TRBV5-6 and J usage is TRBJ2-5; D is ambiguous. V lost 2 bases and J 2 bases, leaving 19 bases between the germline ends. The length of the CDR3 is 17 residues. Looked up from germline, CDR1 is SGHDT and CDR2 is YYEEEE. Here the CDR3 reads CASSFRMPGRSQETQYF. The CDR3 DNA reads TGTGCCAGCAGCTTCAGGATGCCAGGACGTAGTCAAGAGACCCAGTACTTC. Combining the CDR3 with reference TRBV5-6 and TRBJ2-5 gives the whole variable domain DAGVTQSPTHLIKTRGQQVTLRCSPKSGHDTVSWYQQALGQGPQFIFQYYEEEERQRGNFPDRFSGHQFPNYSSELNVNALLLGDSALYLCASSFRMPGRSQETQYFGPGTRLLVL.

This clonotype was seen only a few times. This rearrangement joins TRBV18 to TRBJ1-1; tentative D call: TRBD1 (5 bases). The CDR3 spans 14 residues. Trimming took off 6 bases at V and 6 bases at J, with 17 bases between the two ends. Germline V lookup: CDR1 KGHSH, CDR2 LQKENI. The CDR3 DNA reads as TGTGCCAGCTCTCTAGTCCGGGACCTGGCTGAAGCTTTCTTT. It yields the protein CASSLVRDLAEAFF.

This clonotype was observed many times. The gene calls are TRBV20-1 and TRBJ2-7; TRBD1 is a possible D gene (7 bases). V was cut by 3 bases and J by 6 bases, with 21 bases left in between. Germline values: CDR1 DFQATT, CDR2 SNEGSKA (reference sequence). The CDR3 length is 15 residues. As DNA, the CDR3 is TGCAGTGCTAGCAACACAGGGGTCATGCGGGGCGAGCAGTACTTC. The encoded protein is CSASNTGVMRGEQYF.